The clone carrying this T cell receptor beta chain was seen a handful of times. The antigen remains undetermined. Germline V gene lookup returns CDR1 SQVTM and CDR2 ANQGSEA. The CDR3 loop spans 13 amino acids. The germline V and J ends were trimmed by 2 bases and 0 bases, with 7 bases remaining between them. The time point here: newly diagnosed GD, antithyroid drugs for less than 3 months. PBMCs provided the RNA from which the TCR library was made. The peripheral blood volume drawn was 7 to 10 milliliters, and it was collected into EDTA tubes. The data were taken from a study of regulatory T cells in long-lasting Graves disease. Broader study findings: The study found TRBV28, TRBJ1-2 and TRBJ2-5 favored in persistent disease.

In building TCR beta libraries, iRepertoire HTBI primers were used together with Arm-PCR of CDR3 regions. TCRdb ran MiXCR on the multiplex PCR reads and lists one entry per CDR3 protein. The sample holds 420,000 or so distinct CDR3 sequences, approximately 16% seen once. A further study also used this sample, focusing on T cells in Graves' hyperthyroidism and ophthalmopathy.

The receptor's source is a young woman with Graves disease. Here the sequenced sample was peripheral blood mononuclear cells (PBMCs), taken at new diagnosis, from a patient treated with antithyroid drugs. This sequence joins TRBV29-1 and TRBJ1-1; D unclear. The CDR3 coding sequence is TGCAGCGTTGAACGTAGGATGAACACTGAAGCTTTCTTT. As protein: CSVERRMNTEAFF.